These 28 T cell receptor beta chains originate from one sample sequenced in a study of blood T cell repertoires in COVID-19. Clones were sequenced by immunoSEQ multiplex PCR, and TCRdb holds only the in-frame ones, with some missing. There are 75,000 to 95,000 clones in the sample; 75% to 85% occur only once, and about 5.4% lies in the top ten. Material for sequencing was peripheral blood. These TCRs come from a woman older than 75 with active or convalescent COVID-19.

This chain's CDR3 is CASSQVGETGNNEQFF. Here the CDR3 DNA reads TGCGCCAGCAGCCAAGTAGGGGAGACAGGGAACAATGAGCAGTTCTTC. The chain recombines TRBV4-3 with TRBJ2-1; 7 bases line up with TRBD1. The length of the CDR3 is 16 residues. Germline V lookup: CDR1 LGHNA, CDR2 YSLEER. The ends lost 1 base at V and 5 bases at J; junction bases unmatched: 8.

The chain joins TRBV5-1 to TRBJ2-7; tentative D call: TRBD1 (6 bases). Germline V CDR1 and CDR2: SGHRS, YFSETQ. V was shortened by 4 bases and J by 1 base, with 12 bases between the two germline ends. This CDR3 has 14 residues. The CDR3 nucleotides read TGCGCCAGCAGCCCCCGACAGGATTCCTACGAGCAGTACTTC. Protein product: CASSPRQDSYEQYF.

This rearrangement joins TRBV5-1 to TRBJ2-6; D gene unclear. The CDR3 consists of 16 residues. Germline CDR1 and CDR2: SGHRS and YFSETQ. Trimming left V 7 bases short and J 0 bases short, with 14 bases between. The CDR3 coding sequence is TGCGCCAGCGCTTCGGTTAGTGGCTCTGGGGCCAACGTCCTGACTTTC. It specifies CASASVSGSGANVLTF.

The chain joins TRBV5-5 to TRBJ1-3; D possibly corresponds to TRBD1 (6 bases). CDR1 and CDR2 from the germline V gene are SGHKS and YYEKEE (reference sequence). The CDR3 length is 15 residues. V lost 3 bases to trimming and J lost 0 bases, with 10 bases between them. The CDR3 DNA reads TGTGCCAGCAGCTCGACAGGAGACTCTGGAAACACCATATATTTT. It is translated as CASSSTGDSGNTIYF.

The chain has TRBV5-6 and TRBJ2-1, with D uncertain. Germline values: CDR1 SGHDT, CDR2 YYEEEE. This CDR3 comprises 16 residues. V was trimmed by 1 base and J by 10 bases, leaving 21 bases between them. DNA for the CDR3: TGTGCCAGCAGCTTGCAGGCACGTGGCGTACAATGGGAGCAGTTCTTC. It yields the protein CASSLQARGVQWEQFF.

Comment on this clone: Distinct nucleotide sequences in the sample also encode this CDR3. The rearrangement links TRBV5-1 to TRBJ2-7; 7 bases are a match to TRBD1. Per the germline V gene, CDR1 is SGHRS and CDR2 is YFSETQ. V gave up 6 bases and J gave up 0 bases; unmatched junction bases: 3. This CDR3 spans 13 amino acids. CDR3: CASKTGSSYEQYF. The CDR3 DNA sequence: TGCGCCAGCAAGACAGGGAGCTCCTACGAGCAGTACTTC.

This chain uses TRBV28 with TRBJ1-1; TRBD1 might be the D (5 bases). CDR1 is MDHEN and CDR2 is SYDVKM in the germline V gene. The CDR3 runs 15 residues. Trimming cost V 5 bases and J 1 base, with 14 bases left between them. Here the CDR3 DNA reads TGTGCCAGCAGTCCAGGACACTATGAGAACACTGAAGCTTTCTTT. This encodes CASSPGHYENTEAFF.

This chain uses TRBV6-5 with TRBJ2-1; TRBD2 might be the D (5 bases). Germline CDR1 and CDR2: MNHEY and SVGAGI. The germline V and J ends were trimmed by 7 bases and 5 bases, with 12 bases remaining between them. The CDR3 totals 13 residues. In DNA, the CDR3 is TGTGCCAGCACCCAGCGGCAGGACAATGAGCAGTTCTTC. Encoded protein: CASTQRQDNEQFF.

The V call is TRBV29-1, the J call TRBJ2-1; no clear D gene. V was pared by 7 bases and J by 0 bases, with 7 bases between. The CDR3 contains 12 residues. In germline, CDR1 is SQVTM, CDR2 ANQGSEA. The CDR3: CSGAISYNEQFF. CDR3 DNA sequence: TGCAGCGGCGCTATCTCCTACAATGAGCAGTTCTTC.

CDR3 amino acids: CASSFGAGYEQYF. CDR3 DNA: TGTGCCAGCAGCTTTGGAGCGGGTTACGAGCAGTACTTC. The rearrangement uses TRBV7-3 and TRBJ2-7, with D perhaps matching TRBD2 (6 bases). This CDR3 has 13 amino acids. The ends were cut back, 3 bases at V and 4 bases at J, with 10 bases in the middle. Germline CDR1 reads SGHTA; CDR2 reads FQGTGA.

This clone has only a few counts. The chain couples TRBV18 to TRBJ2-2; TRBD1 agrees at 9 bases. This CDR3 has 14 amino acids. V gave up 4 bases and J gave up 6 bases; unmatched junction bases: 3. Germline assignment: CDR1 KGHSH and CDR2 LQKENI. The CDR3 DNA reads as TGTGCCAGCTCACAGGGACAGGGTCCCGGGGAGCTGTTTTTT. The encoded protein is CASSQGQGPGELFF.

V gene TRBV6-1 combines with J gene TRBJ1-2; 7 bases fit TRBD1. V lost 2 bases and J lost 6; bases outside the gene matches: 3. The CDR3 loop spans 13 amino acids. Germline loops: CDR1 MNHNS, CDR2 SASEGT. The CDR3 spells CASSERGRDGYTF. CDR3 bases: TGTGCCAGCAGTGAAAGGGGGCGGGATGGCTACACCTTC.

The chain links TRBV5-4 to TRBJ2-7; perhaps TRBD2 as D (5 bases). CDR3 length: 14 amino acids. CDR1 is SGHNT, CDR2 YYREEE, per germline (reference sequence). Trimming cost V 4 bases and J 2 bases, with 13 bases left between them. The chain's CDR3 is CASSTRTGTYEQYF. The DNA for the CDR3 is TGTGCCAGCAGCACCCGGACTGGGACCTACGAGCAGTACTTC. Looking up the rest from reference TRBV5-4 and TRBJ2-7 gives the full variable domain: ETGVTQSPTHLIKTRGQQVTLRCSSQSGHNTVSWYQQALGQGPQFIFQYYREEENGRGNFPPRFSGLQFPNYSSELNVNALELDDSALYLCASSTRTGTYEQYFGPGTRLTVT.

The rearrangement joins TRBV12-3 or TRBV12-4 to TRBJ1-2; 9 bases line up with TRBD1. Trimming removed 6 bases from V and 3 bases from J; junction bases left unmatched: 2. This CDR3 comprises 13 residues. The DNA for the CDR3 is TGTGCCAGCAGCACAGGGGGCCACTATGGCTACACCTTC. It specifies CASSTGGHYGYTF.

The V call is TRBV9, the J call TRBJ2-3, with a weak D call TRBD1 (6 bases). From germline, CDR1 is SGDLS and CDR2 YYNGEE. This CDR3 comprises 15 residues. The ends were cut back, 3 bases at V and 2 bases at J, with 13 bases in the middle. In DNA form, the CDR3 reads TGTGCCAGCAGCGGGACAGTCTCCAACACAGATACGCAGTATTTT. It specifies CASSGTVSNTDTQYF.

The chain combines TRBV10-3 with TRBJ2-2, with 9 nucleotides matching TRBD1. Germline trimming cut 8 bases from V and 5 bases from J; bases unmatched to any gene: 12. Looked up from germline, CDR1 is ENHRY and CDR2 is SYGVKD. The length of the CDR3 is 16 residues. As DNA, the CDR3 is TGTGCCATCCCCCGGGACAGGGCCCTGAAGACCGGGGAGCTGTTTTTT. Translated: CAIPRDRALKTGELFF.

V is TRBV5-6 and J is TRBJ1-5, with D unresolved. Trimming left V 1 base short and J 5 bases short, with 25 bases between. The germline V gene encodes CDR1 SGHDT and CDR2 YYEEEE. CDR3 length: 19 residues. DNA of the CDR3: TGTGCCAGCAGCTTGAAGGGAGCTTTTGTGTGGGGATTCGATCAGCCCCAGCATTTT. As protein: CASSLKGAFVWGFDQPQHF.

The chain combines TRBV7-2 with TRBJ1-2; the D gene is possibly TRBD1 (5 bases). This CDR3 spans 12 amino acids. The germline gives CDR1 SGHTA, CDR2 FQGNSA. V lost 2 bases to trimming and J lost 7 bases, with 8 bases between them. The CDR3 reads CASSLQGTGYTF. CDR3 DNA: TGTGCCAGCAGCTTACAGGGCACTGGCTACACCTTC.

CDR3 in amino acids: CASSQSDNEAFF. As DNA, the CDR3 is TGCGCCAGCAGCCAATCCGACAATGAAGCTTTCTTT. The gene calls are TRBV4-3 and TRBJ1-1; D unclear. The germline gives CDR1 LGHNA, CDR2 YSLEER. V shed 2 bases and J shed 7 bases, with 8 bases lying between them. The CDR3 runs 12 residues.

This clone was seen more than once but under ten times. V usage is TRBV13 and J usage is TRBJ2-3; tentative D call: TRBD1 (5 bases). Germline V CDR1 and CDR2: PRHDT, FYEKMQ (reference sequence). The CDR3 covers 18 residues. Trimming cost V 1 base and J 1 base, with 18 bases left between them. The chain's CDR3 is CASSLEGIRPGRTDTQYF. CDR3 DNA sequence: TGTGCCAGCAGCTTAGAAGGGATCCGTCCAGGGCGCACAGATACGCAGTATTTT.

This clone was counted a few times. The genes are TRBV2 and TRBJ1-5; no reliable D call. This CDR3 is 11 amino acids long. The ends were cut back, 7 bases at V and 9 bases at J, with 10 bases in the middle. Germline loops: CDR1 SNHLY, CDR2 FYNNEI. CDR3 loop: CASTYYGPQHF. CDR3 nucleotide sequence: TGTGCCAGCACCTATTATGGGCCCCAGCATTTT.

V and J are TRBV19 and TRBJ1-1; the match to TRBD1 covers 9 bases. The CDR3 sequence is 18 residues long. J lost 0 bases, V lost 2 bases, and 10 bases had no gene match. Germline V gene data show CDR1 as LNHDA and CDR2 as SQIVND (reference sequence). This CDR3 reads CASSIPYPGQGLNTEAFF. CDR3 bases: TGTGCCAGTAGTATACCCTACCCGGGACAGGGTCTGAACACTGAAGCTTTCTTT.

This chain uses TRBV9 with TRBJ1-5; D is uncertain. The V and J ends lost 1 base and 2 bases respectively, with 10 bases between them. Germline V gene data show CDR1 as SGDLS and CDR2 as YYNGEE. The CDR3 is made up of 15 amino acids. For the CDR3, the DNA is TGTGCCAGCAGCGTAAACCCCGGGGGCAATCAGCCCCAGCATTTT. As protein: CASSVNPGGNQPQHF. The full variable domain, in which reference TRBV9 and TRBJ1-5 provide the parts outside the CDR3, is DSGVTQTPKHLITATGQRVTLRCSPRSGDLSVYWYQQSLDQGLQFLIQYYNGEERAKGNILERFSAQQFPDLHSELNLSSLELGDSALYFCASSVNPGGNQPQHFGDGTRLSIL.

The chain has TRBV3-1 (or the pseudogene TRBV3-2) and TRBJ1-1, with D perhaps TRBD1 (5 bases). Between the trimmed V and J ends, which lost 2 bases and 3 bases, there was a span of 19 bases. The CDR3 sequence is 17 residues long. CDR1 and CDR2 from the germline V gene are LGHDT and YNNKEL (reference sequence). CDR3 amino acids: CASSQRGGGGRHTEAFF. DNA for the CDR3: TGTGCCAGCAGCCAAAGGGGAGGAGGAGGGAGGCACACTGAAGCTTTCTTT.

The chain is built from TRBV29-1 and TRBJ2-1; 12 bases line up with TRBD2. CDR3 length: 18 residues. V shed 5 bases and J 9 bases; nucleotides not matched to a gene: 20. CDR1 and CDR2 from the germline V gene are SQVTM and ANQGSEA. The CDR3 DNA follows: TGCAGCGTTTCCTCCCCTAGACTAGCGGGGGCCCCGCGGGGTGAGCAGTTCTTC. Translated: CSVSSPRLAGAPRGEQFF.

V and J are TRBV4-3 and TRBJ2-1, with D uncertain. The germline V gene encodes CDR1 LGHNA and CDR2 YSLEER. The V end lost 0 bases, the J end lost 0 bases, and 12 bases lay between the germline ends. This CDR3 contains 17 residues. The CDR3 is CASSQDAGLSSYNEQFF. CDR3 DNA: TGCGCCAGCAGCCAAGATGCAGGTTTAAGCTCCTACAATGAGCAGTTCTTC.

This clone was seen just once. The V gene is TRBV9, the J gene TRBJ1-2; TRBD1 might be the D (6 bases). The CDR3 spans 16 residues. V was cut by 4 bases and J by 1 base, with 17 bases left in between. Germline loops: CDR1 SGDLS, CDR2 YYNGEE. Here the CDR3 reads CASSHGQTLYNYGYTF. DNA of the CDR3: TGTGCCAGCAGCCATGGACAGACCCTATATAACTATGGCTACACCTTC.

The rearrangement uses TRBV6-4 and TRBJ2-1; D gene unclear. V gave up 10 bases and J gave up 0 bases, with 19 bases separating them. This CDR3 is 16 amino acids long. The germline V gene encodes CDR1 MRHNA and CDR2 SNTAGT. The CDR3 DNA is TGTGCCATACACAACTCCTACCACTACTCCTACAATGAGCAGTTCTTC. Translation: CAIHNSYHYSYNEQFF.